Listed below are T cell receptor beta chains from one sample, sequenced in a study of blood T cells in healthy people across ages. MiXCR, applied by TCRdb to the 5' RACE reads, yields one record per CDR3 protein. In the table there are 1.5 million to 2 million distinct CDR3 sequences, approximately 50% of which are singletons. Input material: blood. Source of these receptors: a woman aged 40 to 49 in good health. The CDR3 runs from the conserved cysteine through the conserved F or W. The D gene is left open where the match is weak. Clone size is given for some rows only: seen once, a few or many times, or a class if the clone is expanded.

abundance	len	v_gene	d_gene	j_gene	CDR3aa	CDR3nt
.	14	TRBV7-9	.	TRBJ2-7	CASSLKEMAYEQYF	TGTGCCAGCAGCTTGAAGGAAATGGCCTACGAGCAGTACTTC
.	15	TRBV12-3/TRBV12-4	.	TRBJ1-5	CASSFGVRAEQPQHF	TGTGCCAGCAGTTTTGGGGTCAGGGCAGAGCAGCCCCAGCATTTT
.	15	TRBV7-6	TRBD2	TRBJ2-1	CASSAASGGHNEQFF	TGTGCCAGCAGCGCCGCAAGCGGGGGGCACAATGAGCAGTTCTTC
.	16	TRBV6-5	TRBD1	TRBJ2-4	CASSNPGQGAKNIQYF	TGTGCCAGCAGTAACCCGGGACAGGGGGCCAAAAACATTCAGTACTTC
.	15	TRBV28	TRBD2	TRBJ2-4	CASRRVAGGQNIQYF	TGTGCCAGCAGGAGGGTAGCGGGGGGCCAAAACATTCAGTACTTC
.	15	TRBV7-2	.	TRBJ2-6	CASSQLASGANVLTF	TGTGCCAGCAGCCAACTAGCTTCTGGGGCCAACGTCCTGACTTTC
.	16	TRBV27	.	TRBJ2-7	CASSIGNSRSPNEQYF	TGTGCCAGCAGTATCGGAAATTCGAGGAGTCCGAACGAGCAGTACTTC
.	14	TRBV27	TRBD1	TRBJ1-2	CASGDGTGVYGYTF	TGTGCCAGCGGGGACGGGACAGGTGTTTATGGCTACACCTTC
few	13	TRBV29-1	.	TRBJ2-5	CSVVTGPGETQYF	TGCAGCGTTGTAACGGGGCCAGGGGAGACCCAGTACTTC
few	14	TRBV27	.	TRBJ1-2	CASSLGQHRGGYTF	TGTGCCAGCAGTCTAGGACAGCATAGGGGGGGCTACACCTTC
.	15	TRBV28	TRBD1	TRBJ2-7	CASRGQISPSYEQYF	TGTGCCAGCAGGGGACAGATTTCCCCTTCCTACGAGCAGTACTTC
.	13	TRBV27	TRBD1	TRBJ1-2	CASGDREGYGYTF	TGTGCCAGCGGGGACAGGGAAGGTTATGGCTACACCTTC
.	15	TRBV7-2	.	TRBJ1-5	CASSLGQAANQPQHF	TGTGCCAGCAGTCTGGGGCAGGCAGCCAATCAGCCCCAGCATTTT
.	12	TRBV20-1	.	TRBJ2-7	CSARDLIGEQYF	TGCAGTGCTAGAGATCTCATCGGCGAGCAGTACTTC
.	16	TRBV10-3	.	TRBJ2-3	CAISPKGLGGTDTQYF	TGTGCCATCAGTCCGAAGGGACTGGGGGGCACAGATACGCAGTATTTT
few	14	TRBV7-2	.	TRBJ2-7	CASSRVHGSREQYF	TGTGCCAGCAGCCGTGTACACGGTTCTCGGGAGCAGTACTTC
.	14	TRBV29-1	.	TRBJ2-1	CSVQRGRGSHEQFF	TGCAGCGTGCAGCGAGGACGGGGGAGCCATGAGCAGTTCTTC
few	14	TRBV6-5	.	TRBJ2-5	CASSYRTTQETQYF	TGTGCCAGCAGTTACCGGACTACCCAAGAGACCCAGTACTTC
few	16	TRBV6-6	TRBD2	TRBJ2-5	CASSQGNGGEQETQYF	TGTGCCAGCAGCCAAGGAAACGGGGGGGAACAAGAGACCCAGTACTTC
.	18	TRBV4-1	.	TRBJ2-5	CASSPGGWMTVEQETQYF	TGCGCCAGCAGCCCAGGGGGGTGGATGACCGTCGAGCAAGAGACCCAGTACTTC
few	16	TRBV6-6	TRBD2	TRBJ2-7	CASSYWLAGGSYEQYF	TGTGCCAGCAGTTATTGGCTAGCGGGGGGTTCCTACGAGCAGTACTTC
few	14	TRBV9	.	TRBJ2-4	CASSVGTAPWEQYF	TGTGCCAGCAGCGTAGGGACTGCCCCCTGGGAGCAGTACTTC
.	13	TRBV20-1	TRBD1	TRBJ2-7	CSARQGAIDEQYF	TGCAGTGCTAGACAGGGGGCTATCGACGAGCAGTACTTC
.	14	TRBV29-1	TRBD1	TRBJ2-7	CSGPTGVDSYEQYF	TGCAGCGGTCCTACAGGGGTGGATTCCTACGAGCAGTACTTC
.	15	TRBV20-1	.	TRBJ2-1	CSARDYTGNSYEQFF	TGCAGTGCTAGAGACTATACAGGGAACTCCTACGAGCAGTTCTTC
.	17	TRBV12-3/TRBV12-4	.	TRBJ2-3	CASSDPRQTTSTDTQYF	TGTGCCAGCAGTGACCCGAGACAGACAACTAGCACAGATACGCAGTATTTT
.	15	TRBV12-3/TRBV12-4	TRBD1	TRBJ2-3	CASSPTGFGTDTQYF	TGTGCCAGCAGTCCGACAGGGTTCGGCACAGATACGCAGTATTTT
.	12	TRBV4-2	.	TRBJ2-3	CASSPQKNTQYF	TGTGCCAGCAGCCCCCAAAAAAATACGCAGTATTTT
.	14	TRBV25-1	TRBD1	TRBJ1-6	CASRRGTGDSPLHF	TGTGCCAGCAGAAGGGGGACAGGGGATTCACCCCTCCACTTT
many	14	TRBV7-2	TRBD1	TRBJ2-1	CASSLRTGDNEQFF	TGTGCCAGCAGCCTGAGGACAGGGGACAATGAGCAGTTCTTC
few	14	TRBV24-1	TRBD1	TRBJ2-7	CATSDGQGGYEQYF	TGTGCCACCAGTGATGGACAGGGGGGCTACGAGCAGTACTTC
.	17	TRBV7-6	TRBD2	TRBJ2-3	CASSLAPAGVPTDTQYF	TGTGCCAGCAGCTTAGCCCCAGCGGGGGTGCCCACAGATACGCAGTATTTT